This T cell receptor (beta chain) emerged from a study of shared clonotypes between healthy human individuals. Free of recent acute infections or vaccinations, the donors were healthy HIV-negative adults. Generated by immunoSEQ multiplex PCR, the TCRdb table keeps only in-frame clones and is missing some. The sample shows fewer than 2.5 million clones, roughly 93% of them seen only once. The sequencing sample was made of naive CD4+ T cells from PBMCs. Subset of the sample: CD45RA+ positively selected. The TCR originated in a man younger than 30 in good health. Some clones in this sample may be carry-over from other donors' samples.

The CDR3 region is CASSLGTGEYGYTF. The CDR3 nucleotides are TGTGCCAGCAGCTTAGGGACAGGGGAATATGGCTACACCTTC. V gene TRBV7-9 combines with J gene TRBJ1-2; TRBD1 agrees at 9 bases. CDR3 length: 14 residues. From germline, CDR1 is SEHNR and CDR2 FQNEAQ (reference sequence). The J segment lost 5 bases and the V segment lost 1 base, leaving 2 bases of the junction unmatched.